This TCR beta chain was identified during a study of blood T cell repertoires in COVID-19. TCRdb's copy holds only in-frame clones and misses some; the assay was immunoSEQ multiplex PCR. In the table there are some 100,000 clones, almost 90% of which are singletons. This clone was detected only a few times. Germline V gene sequence: CDR1 LNHDA, CDR2 SQIVND (reference sequence). The CDR3 loop spans 15 amino acids. V shed 7 bases, J shed 2 bases, and the junction held 6 bases outside the gene matches. The TCR sequence derives from an older woman with acute or convalescent COVID-19. The chain couples TRBV19 to TRBJ1-5, with 9 bases fitting TRBD1. Sequencing was done on a sample of peripheral blood. CDR3 protein: CASNARQGGNQPQHF. In DNA, the CDR3 is TGTGCCAGTAATGCCCGACAGGGGGGCAATCAGCCCCAGCATTTT.